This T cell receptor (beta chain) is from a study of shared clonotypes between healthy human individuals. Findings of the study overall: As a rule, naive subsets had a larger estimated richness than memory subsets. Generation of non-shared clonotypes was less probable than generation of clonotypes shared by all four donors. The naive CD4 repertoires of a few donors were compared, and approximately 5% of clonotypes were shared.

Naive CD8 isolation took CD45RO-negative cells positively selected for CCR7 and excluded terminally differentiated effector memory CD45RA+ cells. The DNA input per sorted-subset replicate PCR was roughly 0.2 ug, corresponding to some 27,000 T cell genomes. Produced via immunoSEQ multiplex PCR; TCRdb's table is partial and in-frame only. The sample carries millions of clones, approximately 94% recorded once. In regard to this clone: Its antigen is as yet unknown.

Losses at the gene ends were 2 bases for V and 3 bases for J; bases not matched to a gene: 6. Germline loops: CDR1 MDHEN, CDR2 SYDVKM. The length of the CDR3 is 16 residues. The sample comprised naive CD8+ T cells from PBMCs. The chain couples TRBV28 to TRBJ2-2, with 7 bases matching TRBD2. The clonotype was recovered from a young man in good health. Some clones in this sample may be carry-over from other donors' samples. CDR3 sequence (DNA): TGTGCCAGCAGTTTAGTTGGGAGGGGATACACCGGGGAGCTGTTTTTT. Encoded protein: CASSLVGRGYTGELFF.